Listed below are T cell receptor beta chains from one sample, sequenced in a study of blood T cell repertoires in COVID-19. Method: immunoSEQ multiplex PCR; TCRdb's copy keeps in-frame clones and lacks some. Among roughly 150,000 clones, around 84% were seen once, and the ten largest hold around 7.1%. Input material: PBMCs or T cells enriched from blood (not recorded which). The receptors originated from a man aged 50 or older who had recovered from COVID-19. Both conserved end residues are part of each CDR3. The order of the fields is D gene, J gene, V gene, CDR3 protein. D genes are given only for firm matches.

NA,TRBJ2-1,TRBV7-6,CASSLYGSSYNEQFF
NA,TRBJ2-1,TRBV2,CASPQRDRMNEQFF
NA,TRBJ2-5,TRBV25-1,CASSEYRQGGETQYF
NA,TRBJ1-1,TRBV18,CASSPRVAGNTEAFF
TRBD1,TRBJ1-4,TRBV7-2,CASSTRTGELFF
NA,TRBJ2-3,TRBV30,CAWSSERWQYF
TRBD1,TRBJ1-6,TRBV27,CASSFRDRRSFGNSPLHF
TRBD2,TRBJ2-3,TRBV7-9,CASSSGLAGGTDTQYF
NA,TRBJ2-4,TRBV29-1,CSVLPGENIQYF
NA,TRBJ1-3,TRBV12-3/TRBV12-4,CASLRSGNTIYF
TRBD2,TRBJ2-7,TRBV7-6,CASSLAPSGSYEQYF
NA,TRBJ2-1,TRBV7-8,CASGSRSSYNEQFF
TRBD1,TRBJ1-5,TRBV19,CASSGGQGAFYSNQPQHF
NA,TRBJ2-5,TRBV7-9,CASRNGAPPGETQYF
NA,TRBJ1-3,TRBV4-3,CASSQDTYGNTIYF
TRBD1,TRBJ1-3,TRBV4-1,CASSQHWTGSGNTIYF
NA,TRBJ1-5,TRBV2,CASSADSYQPQHF
NA,TRBJ1-5,TRBV5-1,CASSLVGGSNQPQHF
TRBD2,TRBJ2-5,TRBV7-2,CASSVRAGPSETQYF
NA,TRBJ1-1,TRBV6-5,CASSYSGGAPEAFF
TRBD1,TRBJ1-1,TRBV2,CASSVRAGGGTEAFF
TRBD2,TRBJ2-7,TRBV7-2,CASSLGTSVSYEQYF